These T cell receptor beta chains were read from a single sample in a study of T cell changes during pregnancy in multiple sclerosis. Method: immunoSEQ multiplex PCR; TCRdb's copy keeps in-frame clones and lacks some. This repertoire shows 45,000 to 55,000 clones, about 92% found once; its top ten account for around 0.56%. The sequencing here drew on CD4+ T cells from peripheral blood mononuclear cells, taken after pregnancy. Source of these receptors: a female donor with multiple sclerosis, enrolled in a pregnancy study. The CDR3 runs from the conserved cysteine through the conserved F or W. The order of the fields is V gene, D gene, clone size, J gene, CDR3 DNA, CDR3 protein. A D gene is named only where the DNA matches it firmly. Size tells how often a clone was seen (once, few, many) or the class of an expanded clone, and some rows leave it out.

v_call: TRBV29-1; d_call: -; clone_size: -; j_call: TRBJ1-3; cdr3_nt: TGCAGCGTTGTCCCGACAGGAATTGGAAACACCATATATTTT; cdr3_aa: CSVVPTGIGNTIYF
v_call: TRBV5-4; d_call: -; clone_size: -; j_call: TRBJ1-1; cdr3_nt: TGTGCCAGCAGCTTGGTGAGGGAAACTGAAGCTTTCTTT; cdr3_aa: CASSLVRETEAFF
v_call: TRBV19; d_call: -; clone_size: -; j_call: TRBJ2-5; cdr3_nt: TGTGCCAGCCAGGGGTCGGGAGAGACCCAGTACTTC; cdr3_aa: CASQGSGETQYF
v_call: TRBV5-4; d_call: TRBD1; clone_size: -; j_call: TRBJ2-1; cdr3_nt: TGTGCCAGCAGCTGGAAAACAGGGGCCAACTACAATGAGCAGTTCTTC; cdr3_aa: CASSWKTGANYNEQFF
v_call: TRBV19; d_call: TRBD1; clone_size: -; j_call: TRBJ2-7; cdr3_nt: TGTGCCAGTAGTATCCCAGGGGGTGGAGCCGAGCAGTACTTC; cdr3_aa: CASSIPGGGAEQYF
v_call: TRBV19; d_call: -; clone_size: once; j_call: TRBJ2-5; cdr3_nt: TGTGCCAGTACCCCCTCAAGCCAGGACCGCGGGGAGACCCAGTACTTC; cdr3_aa: CASTPSSQDRGETQYF
v_call: TRBV6-1; d_call: -; clone_size: -; j_call: TRBJ2-7; cdr3_nt: TGTGCCAGCAGTGTGGGGGGGCTAGGAGGTTGGGCCTCCTACGAGCAGTACTTC; cdr3_aa: CASSVGGLGGWASYEQYF
v_call: TRBV7-3; d_call: TRBD2; clone_size: -; j_call: TRBJ2-2; cdr3_nt: TGTGCCAGCGCGATCACGGGAGGGGCCGGCGGGGAGCTGTTTTTT; cdr3_aa: CASAITGGAGGELFF
v_call: TRBV27; d_call: -; clone_size: -; j_call: TRBJ2-7; cdr3_nt: TGTGCCAGCAGTCCGGCGACAGTTCCAGTTTCAGGGCAGTACTTC; cdr3_aa: CASSPATVPVSGQYF
v_call: TRBV6-1; d_call: -; clone_size: -; j_call: TRBJ2-7; cdr3_nt: TGTGCCAGCAGTGAGTTTGCGATTTTGGGGAGAGATGGGCAGTACTTC; cdr3_aa: CASSEFAILGRDGQYF
v_call: TRBV2; d_call: -; clone_size: few; j_call: TRBJ1-5; cdr3_nt: TGTGCCAGCAGTGAAGCCCCCCGAACGGGAAACCAGCATTTT; cdr3_aa: CASSEAPRTGNQHF
v_call: TRBV4-1; d_call: -; clone_size: -; j_call: TRBJ1-3; cdr3_nt: TGCGCCAGCAGCCTAACAGAGGGGGCTGGAAACACCATATATTTT; cdr3_aa: CASSLTEGAGNTIYF
v_call: TRBV15; d_call: TRBD1; clone_size: -; j_call: TRBJ1-4; cdr3_nt: TGTGCCACCAGCAGAGATTTTGTACAGGGGGCCGCAACTAATGAAAAACTGTTTTTT; cdr3_aa: CATSRDFVQGAATNEKLFF
v_call: TRBV18; d_call: -; clone_size: -; j_call: TRBJ2-1; cdr3_nt: TGTGCCAGCTCACCACCTAACGGACAGCGAAACAATGAGCAGTTCTTC; cdr3_aa: CASSPPNGQRNNEQFF
v_call: TRBV13; d_call: -; clone_size: -; j_call: TRBJ1-3; cdr3_nt: TGTGCCAGCAGCTTACGGGACATCTCTGGAAACACCATATATTTT; cdr3_aa: CASSLRDISGNTIYF
v_call: TRBV18; d_call: -; clone_size: -; j_call: TRBJ1-5; cdr3_nt: TGTGCCAGCTCACCACCGGGGGCAGGGCACAATCAGCCCCAGCATTTT; cdr3_aa: CASSPPGAGHNQPQHF
v_call: TRBV14; d_call: -; clone_size: -; j_call: TRBJ2-7; cdr3_nt: TGTGCCAGCAGCCAAGATGGGGGGGGCGATGGTTCCTACGAGCAGTACTTC; cdr3_aa: CASSQDGGGDGSYEQYF
v_call: TRBV11-3; d_call: -; clone_size: once; j_call: TRBJ2-7; cdr3_nt: TGTGCCAGCAGCTTAGACCCCAGCTCCTACGAGCAGTACTTC; cdr3_aa: CASSLDPSSYEQYF
v_call: TRBV11-3; d_call: -; clone_size: -; j_call: TRBJ2-5; cdr3_nt: TGTGCCAGCAGCTCGACAGGAGCTGAGACCCAGTACTTC; cdr3_aa: CASSSTGAETQYF
v_call: TRBV10-3; d_call: TRBD1; clone_size: -; j_call: TRBJ1-2; cdr3_nt: TGTGCCGTCAGGCCATTCGAGACAGGGGAGGGCTACACCTTC; cdr3_aa: CAVRPFETGEGYTF
v_call: TRBV5-1; d_call: -; clone_size: -; j_call: TRBJ1-4; cdr3_nt: TGCGCCAGCAGCTTCGGACAGAACCATGAAAAACTGTTTTTT; cdr3_aa: CASSFGQNHEKLFF
v_call: TRBV5-1; d_call: -; clone_size: -; j_call: TRBJ2-2; cdr3_nt: TGCGCCAGCAGCTTGTCCAGGGCGAACGGGGAGCTGTTTTTT; cdr3_aa: CASSLSRANGELFF
v_call: TRBV7-2; d_call: TRBD1; clone_size: -; j_call: TRBJ2-7; cdr3_nt: TGTGCCAGCAGCTTAGTGGGGACAGGGGGGAGGAAATCCGAGCAGTACTTC; cdr3_aa: CASSLVGTGGRKSEQYF
v_call: TRBV6-1; d_call: -; clone_size: -; j_call: TRBJ2-7; cdr3_nt: TGTGCCAGCAGTGAATCTGGGGGCCCCAACGAGCAGTACTTC; cdr3_aa: CASSESGGPNEQYF
v_call: TRBV6-5; d_call: -; clone_size: -; j_call: TRBJ1-1; cdr3_nt: TGTGCCAGCAGTCAAACAGGGAACACTGAAGCTTTCTTT; cdr3_aa: CASSQTGNTEAFF
v_call: TRBV7-2; d_call: -; clone_size: -; j_call: TRBJ1-5; cdr3_nt: TGTGCCAGCAGCTTAGCGGGGCATAGCAATCAGCCCCAGCATTTT; cdr3_aa: CASSLAGHSNQPQHF
v_call: TRBV29-1; d_call: -; clone_size: few; j_call: TRBJ1-1; cdr3_nt: TGCAGCGGGGGAGGTCCGGGACTTGGGACTGAAGCTTTCTTT; cdr3_aa: CSGGGPGLGTEAFF
v_call: TRBV28; d_call: TRBD1; clone_size: -; j_call: TRBJ2-7; cdr3_nt: TGTGCCAGCAGTTCACCGACAGGGGGAAACTTC; cdr3_aa: CASSSPTGGNF
v_call: TRBV9; d_call: TRBD2; clone_size: -; j_call: TRBJ2-3; cdr3_nt: TGTGCCAGCAGCGTAGGACTAGCGGGAGCAGATACGCAGTATTTT; cdr3_aa: CASSVGLAGADTQYF
v_call: TRBV29-1; d_call: -; clone_size: -; j_call: TRBJ2-5; cdr3_nt: TGCAGCGTTTATGAGGGAGTAGAGACCCAGTACTTC; cdr3_aa: CSVYEGVETQYF
v_call: TRBV18; d_call: TRBD1; clone_size: -; j_call: TRBJ1-5; cdr3_nt: TGTGCCAGCTCGCCCGGGACAGGGCCCCAGCCCCAGCATTTT; cdr3_aa: CASSPGTGPQPQHF
v_call: TRBV7-2; d_call: -; clone_size: -; j_call: TRBJ2-5; cdr3_nt: TGTGCCAGCAGCTTGGGCTGGACAGTTCAAGAGACCCAGTACTTC; cdr3_aa: CASSLGWTVQETQYF
v_call: TRBV25-1; d_call: TRBD1; clone_size: -; j_call: TRBJ2-6; cdr3_nt: TGTGCCAGCAGTGAATGGGGGACAGGGAAGGAGGACGTCCTGACTTTC; cdr3_aa: CASSEWGTGKEDVLTF
v_call: TRBV7-9; d_call: -; clone_size: -; j_call: TRBJ1-4; cdr3_nt: TGTGCCAGCAGCTTAGTACAGGGAACTAATGAAAAACTGTTTTTT; cdr3_aa: CASSLVQGTNEKLFF
v_call: TRBV7-2; d_call: TRBD2; clone_size: -; j_call: TRBJ2-4; cdr3_nt: TGTGCCAGCAGCTACCCCCGGGGGGTAAAAAACATTCAGTACTTC; cdr3_aa: CASSYPRGVKNIQYF
v_call: TRBV7-2; d_call: -; clone_size: -; j_call: TRBJ1-5; cdr3_nt: TGTGCCAGCAGCTTATTCTCCAGGGCAGGTACGAGCAATCAGCCCCAGCATTTT; cdr3_aa: CASSLFSRAGTSNQPQHF
v_call: TRBV23-1; d_call: -; clone_size: -; j_call: TRBJ1-2; cdr3_nt: TGCGCCAGCAGTCAACCCCAGGGTAGCCCTCACTACACCTTC; cdr3_aa: CASSQPQGSPHYTF
v_call: TRBV28; d_call: TRBD1; clone_size: -; j_call: TRBJ2-7; cdr3_nt: TGTGCCAGCGGGGTGACAGGGGAGAACGAGCAGTACTTC; cdr3_aa: CASGVTGENEQYF
v_call: TRBV7-2; d_call: TRBD1; clone_size: -; j_call: TRBJ1-3; cdr3_nt: TGTGCCAGCAGCTTGGGACAGGGTAGGGCTGGAAACACCATATATTTT; cdr3_aa: CASSLGQGRAGNTIYF
v_call: TRBV7-9; d_call: -; clone_size: once; j_call: TRBJ1-4; cdr3_nt: TGTGCTGGGGGGGGTGAAAAACTGTTTTTT; cdr3_aa: CAGGGEKLFF
v_call: TRBV6-1; d_call: -; clone_size: -; j_call: TRBJ2-4; cdr3_nt: TGTGCCAGCAGTGAGGGTTCAGGTTATGGGGCCAAAAACATTCAGTACTTC; cdr3_aa: CASSEGSGYGAKNIQYF
v_call: TRBV6-1; d_call: TRBD1; clone_size: -; j_call: TRBJ1-1; cdr3_nt: TGTGCCAGCAGTGCCAGACGGACAGGGGGTGAGAGAACTGAAGCTTTCTTT; cdr3_aa: CASSARRTGGERTEAFF
v_call: TRBV4-3; d_call: -; clone_size: -; j_call: TRBJ2-1; cdr3_nt: TGCGCCAGCAGCCGCTCCGGGTCGCGAGACAATGAGCAGTTCTTC; cdr3_aa: CASSRSGSRDNEQFF
v_call: TRBV20-1; d_call: -; clone_size: once; j_call: TRBJ2-5; cdr3_nt: TGCAGTGCTGGGCAGGCGGGGCCCCAGTACTTC; cdr3_aa: CSAGQAGPQYF
v_call: TRBV15; d_call: -; clone_size: -; j_call: TRBJ2-5; cdr3_nt: TGTGCCACCAGCAGACAGGGTTCGGAAGAGACCCAGTACTTC; cdr3_aa: CATSRQGSEETQYF
v_call: TRBV6-5; d_call: -; clone_size: -; j_call: TRBJ2-5; cdr3_nt: TGTGCCAGTGCTAGCAATAGAGAGACCCAGTACTTC; cdr3_aa: CASASNRETQYF
v_call: TRBV5-4; d_call: TRBD1; clone_size: -; j_call: TRBJ1-1; cdr3_nt: TGTGCCAGCAGCTTCGGGACAGGGAGCGTGAACACTGAAGCTTTCTTT; cdr3_aa: CASSFGTGSVNTEAFF
v_call: TRBV10-3; d_call: TRBD1; clone_size: -; j_call: TRBJ2-5; cdr3_nt: TGTGCCATCAGTGAGTCGGTGCGCGGGACAGGGGGCAGTCAGGAGACCCAGTACTTC; cdr3_aa: CAISESVRGTGGSQETQYF
v_call: TRBV30; d_call: TRBD1; clone_size: -; j_call: TRBJ1-2; cdr3_nt: TGTGCCTGGCAGACAGGGACCTATGGCTACACCTTC; cdr3_aa: CAWQTGTYGYTF
v_call: TRBV19; d_call: TRBD1; clone_size: -; j_call: TRBJ1-5; cdr3_nt: TGTGCCAGTAGTATGCCCGACAGGGTTGGCCAGCCCCAGCATTTT; cdr3_aa: CASSMPDRVGQPQHF